This T cell receptor (beta chain) was recovered during a study of cytomegalovirus exposure and HLA in healthy donors (dated by TCRdb to the late 2010s). General notes on the study: An earlier analysis of about 560 of the donors reported 250 to 300 Gb of sequence data and 95 million to 140 million unique TCR beta sequences obtained from about 200 million T cells. Typing coverage varied by locus: 629-630 donors for A, B, C, DRB1 and DQB1; approximately 500 for DQA1; nearly 610 for DPA1; approximately 490 for DPB1. A later genetic analysis took genome-wide SNP genotypes for about 55% of the roughly 700 donors and used that subset as a discovery cohort. The study aimed to test whether cataloging public T cell receptors could reveal signatures of past pathogen exposure. A later analysis re-analyzed previously published TCR beta repertoires from 600 to 850 donors and added high-resolution HLA genotyping to study TCR occurrence patterns. Donor age, sex, ethnicity and CMV serostatus were collected together with the repertoire data. About 5 DR-DQ haplotypes were handled as single units for association and clustering, since linkage in the cohort was strong. In the later analysis, no new phenotypic data were used to find candidate immune exposures; instead, reliance was placed on TCR beta sequences and their occurrence across donors. About 280 gigabases of sequencing data and around 90 million unique TCR sequences made up an early release that covered fewer than 650 HLA-typed donors. Every repertoire in the discovery cohort had been generated on one and the same sequencing platform. The study profiled the T cell repertoires of 500 to 800 subjects by immunosequencing and related them to cytomegalovirus serostatus. Among about 400 genotyped donors of the cohort, an average of around 250,000 unique TCR beta nucleotide sequences was sequenced per donor, of which roughly 18% were non-productive. HLA typing covered class I and class II loci at four-digit resolution. In an earlier analysis of roughly 580 of the donors, high-throughput TCR beta sequencing was used to judge whether each TCR beta V gene segment behaved as functional or pseudogenic. High-throughput TCR immunosequencing, statistical association of individual TCRs with disease status, and machine learning were combined to predict cytomegalovirus infection status. Along with the roughly 670-subject first cohort, a separate validation cohort of some 130 different subjects was used. The genetic ancestry cluster associated with self-reported Caucasian donors included roughly four fifths of the roughly 390 genotyped donors. What the study reported, not specific to this receptor: The authors suggested that the approach could potentially be extended to other disease states and immunological phenotypes. According to a later analysis, parvovirus B19, influenza, CMV and Epstein-Barr virus appeared linked to several top co-occurrence clusters. Correlated functional status among segregating V segments might be attributable to linkage disequilibrium, but an unknown experimental factor could not be ruled out. Because HLA typing was unavailable for some donors at each locus, only the typed subset was used in association tests. In an earlier analysis of some 550 of the donors, most TCR beta V segments were observed in productive rearrangements about 90% or about 30% of the time, broadly matching IMGT annotations. Three of the identified cytomegalovirus-associated TCR beta chains were confirmed in vitro to be specific for cytomegalovirus antigens. The 87-base-pair reads could not distinguish some IMGT-functional V segments, including TRBV6-2 and TRBV6-3, so those segments were excluded. In a later analysis, 16,951 TCR beta sequences were associated with specific HLA alleles at a false discovery rate of 0.05. A group of highly shared sequence variants was considered likely to be a technical artifact of the sequencing pipeline. The study listed 164 TCR beta chains as associated with cytomegalovirus. When HLA alleles, especially DR and DQ, strongly co-occurred, attributing TCR associations to individual alleles was difficult. A later analysis found that TCR association rates varied across HLA loci, with DRB1 alleles showing the most associated TCRs and HLA-C alleles the fewest. A later genetic analysis associated a missense DCLRE1C variant with V-gene and J-gene trimming of TCR beta chains, and an independent cohort replicated the association. The presence/absence analyses assumed that sequencing depth was roughly uniform across donors, and that assumption may not be true. In a later analysis, HLA-associated TCR beta chains were found to be more clonally expanded and to have lower generation probabilities than equally common non-associated chains. Most TCR sequences were seen in very few donors, while some public TCRs were found in many individuals. The classifier was reported to diagnose cytomegalovirus status with high specificity and sensitivity in both the original and validation cohorts. Compared with the roughly 710-donor mean, donors in an Asian-associated ancestry cluster had fewer N-insertions in productive TCRs, according to a later genetic analysis. In this cohort, only TCR beta chains were sequenced, and detectable features were limited by the absence of alpha or paired-chain data. Immune exposure information for the cohort was limited to CMV serostatus. A further reported finding was that TCR beta sequences accurately predicted the HLA-A and HLA-B alleles for most subjects in the first cohort. Because counts were too low, seventeen rarely observed V segments, including chromosome 9 orphons, were left out of the earlier analysis of a few hundred of the donors. Most CMV-associated TCR beta chains appeared to be HLA-restricted in a later analysis, and the HLA associations seemed to be driven largely by CMV exposure.

Notes on this clone: No cognate antigen has been identified for it. No per-base quality is available; no much larger clone lies one base away.

CDR1 and CDR2 (SNHLY, FYNNEI) derive from the germline V gene. V and J are trimmed by 7 bases and 4 bases, and the gene matches miss 9 bases of the junction. The CDR3 holds 14 amino acids from the cysteine to the phenylalanine. The retained sequence is limited to the CDR3, 42 bases, with the frame set at the first base. In total, roughly 710 healthy bone marrow donors made up the cohort. At the time of sampling, all cohort members were nominally healthy, though unrecorded immune exposures were likely present. The donor was CMV seronegative and was included in the group of a few hundred seronegative cohort members. A peripheral blood sample was provided by each donor, and peripheral blood mononuclear cells were used for TCR beta sequencing. The Qiagen DNeasy Blood Extraction Kit was used to extract genomic DNA from the blood cell samples. The library was generated by the immunoSEQ multiplex PCR assay. A mixture of 60 forward primers for TCR Vbeta segments and 13 reverse primers for TCR Jbeta segments was used in the multiplex PCR. The CDR3 region of rearranged TCR beta genes was amplified from genomic DNA with a multiplex PCR assay. The Illumina HiSeq System was used to sequence the amplified TCR beta libraries as 87-base-pair reads. In the source study's methods: In a later analysis, around 80 million unique TCR beta chains were counted across the roughly 610 repertoires, and around 10 million of these chains were shared by at least two donors. Raw reads were error-corrected and collapsed into unique sequences by a nearest-neighbor algorithm in which closely related sequences were merged to remove PCR and sequencing errors. CDR3 sequences were aligned to IMGT reference sequences to assign V, D and J gene segments. For a sequence to be retained, at least a six-nucleotide match to both a V gene segment and a J gene segment was required. Rearrangements were classified as productive when the CDR3 lacked stop codons and remained in frame with V and J, and all other rearrangements were classified as non-productive. CDR3 was defined by IMGT convention, running from the second conserved V-encoded cysteine to the conserved J-encoded phenylalanine. Sequences without an unambiguous match to a single V gene segment were excluded from the earlier analysis of about 630 of the donors. An earlier analysis of a few hundred of the donors classified V segments as functional when productive rearrangements were above 56.7% and as segregating when the standard deviation between donors was above 5%. A statistical classification framework was developed to diagnose cytomegalovirus status using the catalog of TCR beta chain sequences. A later analysis assigned V and J genes by comparing TCR nucleotide sequences with IMGT/GENE-DB human TR gene sequences. In a later analysis, CDR3 sequences and most-parsimonious VDJ recombination scenarios were assigned using the TCRdist pipeline. In a later analysis, every TCR beta chain was defined by the combination of its CDR3 amino acid sequence and its V-gene family, and reads without a unique V-gene family were dropped. To address suspected cross-contamination and a sequencing artifact, a later analysis removed under 600 highly shared, low-generation-probability nucleotide sequences. In a later analysis, a clonal expansion index was calculated for each public chain from normalized within-repertoire ranks of inferred template counts. In a later analysis, generation probabilities were computed with a VDJ recombination model fitted to out-of-frame rearrangements, and the resulting probabilities were checked against IGoR. In a later analysis, TCR-TCR, TCR-HLA and TCR-CMV co-occurrence was scored with hypergeometric tests, and a repertoire-size bias correction was applied to TCR pairs. False discovery rates were estimated in a later analysis by permuting HLA or CMV assignments 20 times. In a later analysis, co-occurring TCRs were grouped with DBSCAN, and TCRdist sequence similarity was added when clustering was performed within HLA-allele-positive subsets. Co-occurrence clustering excluded repertoires with fewer than 30,000 or more than 120,000 public chains, plus five with anomalous nucleotide sharing. Not all clones reach the TCRdb copy of this immuneACCESS table, which keeps in-frame sequences only. Checked studies attribute under half of the gap to unresolved V genes and leave the rest unexplained. The V and J calls and the clone size are those of that table, but D and trimming were determined from the DNA. This sample is represented by more than 150,000 clones; roughly 77% of them were singletons. 1.5% to 2% of the sample rests with the top ten.

The rearrangement joined TRBV2 to TRBJ2-7; the junction holds 8 bases that match TRBD2. Sequenced: PBMCs. This sequence originates from a woman aged 25 to 45 in good health and CMV-seronegative. CDR3 reads: CASTFTSGVYEQYF. The base sequence is TGTGCCAGCACTTTCACTAGCGGCGTTTACGAGCAGTACTTC.